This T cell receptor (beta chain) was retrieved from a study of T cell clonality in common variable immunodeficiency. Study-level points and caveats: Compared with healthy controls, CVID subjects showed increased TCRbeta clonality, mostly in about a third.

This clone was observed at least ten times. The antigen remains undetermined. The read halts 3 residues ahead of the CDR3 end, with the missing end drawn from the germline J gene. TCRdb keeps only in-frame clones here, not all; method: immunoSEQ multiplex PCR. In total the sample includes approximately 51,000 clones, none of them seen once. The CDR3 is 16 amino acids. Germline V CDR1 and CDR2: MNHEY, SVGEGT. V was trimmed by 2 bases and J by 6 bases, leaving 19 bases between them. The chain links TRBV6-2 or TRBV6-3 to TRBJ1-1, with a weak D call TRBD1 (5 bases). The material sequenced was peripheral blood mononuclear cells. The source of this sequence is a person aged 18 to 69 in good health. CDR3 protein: CASSYSLRRAFSEAFF. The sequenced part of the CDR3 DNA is TGTGCCAGCAGTTACAGTCTTCGCAGGGCTTTTTCTGAA.